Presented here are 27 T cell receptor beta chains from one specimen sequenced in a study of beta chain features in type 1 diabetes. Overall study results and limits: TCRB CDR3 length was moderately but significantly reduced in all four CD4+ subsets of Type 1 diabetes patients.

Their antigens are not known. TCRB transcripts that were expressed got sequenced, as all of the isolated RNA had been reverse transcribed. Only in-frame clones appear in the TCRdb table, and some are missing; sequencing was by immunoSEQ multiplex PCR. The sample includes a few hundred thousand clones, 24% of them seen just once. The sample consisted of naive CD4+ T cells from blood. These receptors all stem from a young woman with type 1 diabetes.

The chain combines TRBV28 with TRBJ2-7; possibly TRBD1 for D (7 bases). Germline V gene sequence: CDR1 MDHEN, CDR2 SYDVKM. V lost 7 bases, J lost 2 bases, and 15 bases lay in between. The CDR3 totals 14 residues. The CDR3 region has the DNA TGTGCCAGCAACCCCGGCGGGACAGCCTACGAGCAGTACTTC. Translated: CASNPGGTAYEQYF.

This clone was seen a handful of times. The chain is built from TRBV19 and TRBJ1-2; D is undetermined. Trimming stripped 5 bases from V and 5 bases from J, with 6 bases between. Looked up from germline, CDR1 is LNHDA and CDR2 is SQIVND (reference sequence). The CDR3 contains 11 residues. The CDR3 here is CASSSSYGYTF. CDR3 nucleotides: TGTGCCAGTAGTTCCAGTTATGGCTACACCTTC. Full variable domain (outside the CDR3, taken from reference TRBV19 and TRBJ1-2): DGGITQSPKYLFRKEGQNVTLSCEQNLNHDAMYWYRQDPGQGLRLIYYSQIVNDFQKGDIAEGYSVSREKKESFPLTVTSAQKNPTAFYLCASSSSYGYTFGSGTRLTVV.

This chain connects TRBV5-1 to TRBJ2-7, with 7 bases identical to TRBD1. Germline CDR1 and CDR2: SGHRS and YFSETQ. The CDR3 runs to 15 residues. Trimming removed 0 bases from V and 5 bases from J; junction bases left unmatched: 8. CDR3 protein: CASSLEGQPHHEQYF. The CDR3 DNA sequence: TGCGCCAGCAGCTTGGAGGGACAGCCCCACCACGAGCAGTACTTC. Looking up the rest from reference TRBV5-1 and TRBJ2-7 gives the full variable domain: KAGVTQTPRYLIKTRGQQVTLSCSPISGHRSVSWYQQTPGQGLQFLFEYFSETQRNKGNFPGRFSGRQFSNSRSEMNVSTLELGDSALYLCASSLEGQPHHEQYFGPGTRLTVT.

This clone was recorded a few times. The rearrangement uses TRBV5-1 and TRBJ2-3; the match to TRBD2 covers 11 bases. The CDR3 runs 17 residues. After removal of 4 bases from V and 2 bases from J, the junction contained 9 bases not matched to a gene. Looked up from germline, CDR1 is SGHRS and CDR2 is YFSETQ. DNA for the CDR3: TGCGCCAGCAGCGGTTTTCTAGCGGGAGGACCCACAGATACGCAGTATTTT. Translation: CASSGFLAGGPTDTQYF.

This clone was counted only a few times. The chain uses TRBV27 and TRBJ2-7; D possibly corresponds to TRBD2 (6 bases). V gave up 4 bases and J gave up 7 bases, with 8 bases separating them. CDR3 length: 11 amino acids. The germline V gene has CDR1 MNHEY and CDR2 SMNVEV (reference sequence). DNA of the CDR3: TGTGCCAGCAGTTGGGGGAGGGAGCAGTACTTC. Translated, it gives CASSWGREQYF.

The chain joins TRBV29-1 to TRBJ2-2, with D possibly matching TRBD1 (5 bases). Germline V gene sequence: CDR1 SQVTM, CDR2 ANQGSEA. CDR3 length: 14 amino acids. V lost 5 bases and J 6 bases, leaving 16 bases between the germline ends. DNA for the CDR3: TGCAGCGTTCAGGCAGGGCCTAGGCCCGGGGAGCTGTTTTTT. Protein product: CSVQAGPRPGELFF.

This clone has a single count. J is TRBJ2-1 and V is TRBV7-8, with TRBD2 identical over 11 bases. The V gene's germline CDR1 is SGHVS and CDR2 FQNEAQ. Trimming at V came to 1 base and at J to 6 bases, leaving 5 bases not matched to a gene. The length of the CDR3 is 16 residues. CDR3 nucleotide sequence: TGTGCCAGCAGCTTAGACCCGACTAGCGGGACCAATGAGCAGTTCTTC. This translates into CASSLDPTSGTNEQFF.

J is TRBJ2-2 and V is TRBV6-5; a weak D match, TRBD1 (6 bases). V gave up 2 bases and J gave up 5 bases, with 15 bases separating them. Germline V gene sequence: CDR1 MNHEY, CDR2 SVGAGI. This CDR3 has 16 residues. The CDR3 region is CASSYETGGGTGELFF. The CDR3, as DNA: TGTGCCAGCAGTTACGAGACAGGCGGAGGTACCGGGGAGCTGTTTTTT.

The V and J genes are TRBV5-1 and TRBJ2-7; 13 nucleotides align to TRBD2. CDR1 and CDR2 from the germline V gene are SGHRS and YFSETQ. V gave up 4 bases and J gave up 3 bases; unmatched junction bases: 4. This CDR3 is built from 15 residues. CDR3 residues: CASSRGTSGNYEQYF. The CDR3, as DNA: TGCGCCAGCAGCCGGGGGACTAGCGGGAACTACGAGCAGTACTTC.

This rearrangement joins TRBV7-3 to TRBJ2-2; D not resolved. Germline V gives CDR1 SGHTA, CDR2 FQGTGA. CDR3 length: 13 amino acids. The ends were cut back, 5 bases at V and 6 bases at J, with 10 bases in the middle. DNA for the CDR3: TGTGCCAGCAGCCCCCGGTACGCCGGGGAGCTGTTTTTT. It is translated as CASSPRYAGELFF.

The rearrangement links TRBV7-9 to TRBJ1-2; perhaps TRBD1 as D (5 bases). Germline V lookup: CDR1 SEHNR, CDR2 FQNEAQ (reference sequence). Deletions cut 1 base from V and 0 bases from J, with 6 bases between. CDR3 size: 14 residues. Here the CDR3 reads CASSLGQTNYGYTF. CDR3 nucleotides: TGTGCCAGCAGCTTAGGACAGACTAACTATGGCTACACCTTC.

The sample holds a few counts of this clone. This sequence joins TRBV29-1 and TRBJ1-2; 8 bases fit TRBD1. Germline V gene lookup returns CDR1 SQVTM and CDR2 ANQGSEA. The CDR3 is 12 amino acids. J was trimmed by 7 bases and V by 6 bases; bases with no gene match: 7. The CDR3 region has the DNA TGCAGCGTGGACGACAGGGGATTTGGCTACACCTTC. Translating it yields CSVDDRGFGYTF. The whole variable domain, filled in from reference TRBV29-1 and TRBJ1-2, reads SAVISQKPSRDICQRGTSLTIQCQVDSQVTMMFWYRQQPGQSLTLIATANQGSEATYESGFVIDKFPISRPNLTFSTLTVSNMSPEDSSIYLCSVDDRGFGYTFGSGTRLTVV.

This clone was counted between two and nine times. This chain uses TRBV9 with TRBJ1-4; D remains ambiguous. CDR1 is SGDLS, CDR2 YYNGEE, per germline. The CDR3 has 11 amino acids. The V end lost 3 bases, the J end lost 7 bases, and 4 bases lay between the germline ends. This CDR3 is CASSAGEKLFF. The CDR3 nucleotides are TGTGCCAGCAGCGCGGGTGAAAAACTGTTTTTT.

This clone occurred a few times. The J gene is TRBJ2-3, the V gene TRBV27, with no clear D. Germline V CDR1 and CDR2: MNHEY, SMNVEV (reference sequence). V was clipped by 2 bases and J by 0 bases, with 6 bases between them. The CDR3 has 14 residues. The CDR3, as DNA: TGTGCCAGCAGTTTAGCGGATAGCACAGATACGCAGTATTTT. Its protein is CASSLADSTDTQYF.

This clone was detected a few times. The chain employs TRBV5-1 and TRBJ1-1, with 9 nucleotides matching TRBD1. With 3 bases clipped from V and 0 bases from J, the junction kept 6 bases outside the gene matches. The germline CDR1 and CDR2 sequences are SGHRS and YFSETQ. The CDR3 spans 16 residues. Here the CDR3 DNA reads TGCGCCAGCAGCTCGACAGGGGGTCATATGAACACTGAAGCTTTCTTT. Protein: CASSSTGGHMNTEAFF.

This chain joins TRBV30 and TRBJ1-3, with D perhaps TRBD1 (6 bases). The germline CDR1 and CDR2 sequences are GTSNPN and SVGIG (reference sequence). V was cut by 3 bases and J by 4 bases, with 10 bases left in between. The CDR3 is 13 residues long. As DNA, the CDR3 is TGTGCCTGGAGAGGGGGATGGGGAAACACCATATATTTT. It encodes CAWRGGWGNTIYF. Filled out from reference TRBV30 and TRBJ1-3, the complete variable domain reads SQTIHQWPATLVQPVGSPLSLECTVEGTSNPNLYWYRQAAGRGLQLLFYSVGIGQISSEVPQNLSASRPQDRQFILSSKKLLLSDSGFYLCAWRGGWGNTIYFGEGSWLTVV.

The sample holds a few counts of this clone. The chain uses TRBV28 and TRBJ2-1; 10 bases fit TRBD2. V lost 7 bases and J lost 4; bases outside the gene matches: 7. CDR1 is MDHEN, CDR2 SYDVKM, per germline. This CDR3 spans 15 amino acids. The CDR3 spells CASTPGLARYNEQFF. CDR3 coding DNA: TGTGCCAGCACCCCGGGACTAGCGAGATACAATGAGCAGTTCTTC.

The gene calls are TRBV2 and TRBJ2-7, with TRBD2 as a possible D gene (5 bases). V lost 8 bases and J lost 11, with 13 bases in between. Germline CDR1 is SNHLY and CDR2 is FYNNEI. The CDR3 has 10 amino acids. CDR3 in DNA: TGTGCCAGCGGACTTAAAGAGGAGTACTTC. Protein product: CASGLKEEYF.

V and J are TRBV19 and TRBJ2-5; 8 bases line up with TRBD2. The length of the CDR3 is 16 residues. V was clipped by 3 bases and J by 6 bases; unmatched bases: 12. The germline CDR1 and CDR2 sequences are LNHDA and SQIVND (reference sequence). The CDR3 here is CASSIAGTSARQTQYF. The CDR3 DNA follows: TGTGCCAGTAGTATCGCCGGGACTAGTGCGCGGCAGACCCAGTACTTC.

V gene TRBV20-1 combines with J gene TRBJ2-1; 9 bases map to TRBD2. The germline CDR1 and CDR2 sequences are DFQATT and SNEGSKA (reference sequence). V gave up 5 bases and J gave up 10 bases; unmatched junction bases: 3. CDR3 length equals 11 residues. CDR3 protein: CSAGLAPEQFF. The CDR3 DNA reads TGCAGTGCTGGACTAGCGCCGGAGCAGTTCTTC.

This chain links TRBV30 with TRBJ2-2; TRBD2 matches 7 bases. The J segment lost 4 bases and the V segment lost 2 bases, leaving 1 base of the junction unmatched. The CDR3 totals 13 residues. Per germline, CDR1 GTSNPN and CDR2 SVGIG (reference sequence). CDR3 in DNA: TGTGCCTGGAGTAGCGGGGCCACCGGGGAGCTGTTTTTT. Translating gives CAWSSGATGELFF.

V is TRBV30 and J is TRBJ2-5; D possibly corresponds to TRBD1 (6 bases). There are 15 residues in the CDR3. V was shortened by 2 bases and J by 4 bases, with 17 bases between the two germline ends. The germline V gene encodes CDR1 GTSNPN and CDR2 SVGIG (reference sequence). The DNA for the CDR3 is TGTGCCTGGAGTCCGACAGGCTCCCGGGGAGAGACCCAGTACTTC. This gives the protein CAWSPTGSRGETQYF.

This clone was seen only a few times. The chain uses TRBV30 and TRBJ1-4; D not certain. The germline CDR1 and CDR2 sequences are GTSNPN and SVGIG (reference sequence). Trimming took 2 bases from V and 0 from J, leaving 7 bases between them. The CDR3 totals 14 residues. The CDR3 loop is CAWSTGTTNEKLFF. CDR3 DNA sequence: TGTGCCTGGAGTACGGGGACAACTAATGAAAAACTGTTTTTT.

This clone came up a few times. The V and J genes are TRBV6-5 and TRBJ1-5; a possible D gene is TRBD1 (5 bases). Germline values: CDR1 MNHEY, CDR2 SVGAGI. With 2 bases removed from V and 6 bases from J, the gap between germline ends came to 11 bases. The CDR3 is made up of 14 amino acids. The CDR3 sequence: CASSYRQGSQPQHF. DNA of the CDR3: TGTGCCAGCAGTTACCGGCAGGGTTCTCAGCCCCAGCATTTT.

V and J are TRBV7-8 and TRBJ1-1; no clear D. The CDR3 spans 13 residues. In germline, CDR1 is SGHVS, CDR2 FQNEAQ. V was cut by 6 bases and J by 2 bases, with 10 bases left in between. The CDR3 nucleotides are TGTGCCAGCAGAATATCAGGTAACACTGAAGCTTTCTTT. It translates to CASRISGNTEAFF.

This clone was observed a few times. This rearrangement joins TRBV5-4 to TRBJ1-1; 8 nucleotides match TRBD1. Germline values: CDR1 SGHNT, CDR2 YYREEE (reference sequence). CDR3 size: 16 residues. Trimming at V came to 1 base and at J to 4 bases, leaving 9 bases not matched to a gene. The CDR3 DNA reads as TGTGCCAGCAGCTTGCCTGGACAGGGTTTGACCACTGAAGCTTTCTTT. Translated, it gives CASSLPGQGLTTEAFF.

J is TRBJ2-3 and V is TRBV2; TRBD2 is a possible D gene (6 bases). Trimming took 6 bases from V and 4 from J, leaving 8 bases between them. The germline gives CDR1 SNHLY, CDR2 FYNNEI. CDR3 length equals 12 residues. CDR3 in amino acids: CASRGLPDTQYF. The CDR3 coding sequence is TGTGCCAGCAGGGGACTGCCAGATACGCAGTATTTT.